Following are 25 T cell receptor beta chains from one sample sequenced in a study of regulatory T cells in long-lasting Graves disease. TCR beta libraries were built with iRepertoire HTBI primers and Arm-PCR of CDR3 regions. MiXCR, applied by TCRdb to the multiplex PCR reads, yields one record per CDR3 protein. The sample contains about half a million distinct CDR3 sequences, 20% to 25% of which appear only once. Time point described: persistent/refractory GD, antithyroid drugs over 5 years with positive TRAb. PBMC RNA was the source of the TCR library. The sequences come from peripheral blood mononuclear cells (PBMCs), collected when the disease was refractory, from a patient treated with antithyroid drugs. Receptors were obtained from a female donor with Graves disease.

This clonotype has just a few counts. The chain carries TRBV27 and TRBJ2-7; a weak D match, TRBD1 (6 bases). Germline V CDR1 and CDR2: MNHEY, SMNVEV (reference sequence). V dropped 2 bases and J dropped 1 base, with 15 bases sitting between them. The CDR3 has 16 amino acids. CDR3 amino acids: CASSLGPPGESYEQYF. The CDR3 nucleotides read TGTGCCAGCAGTTTAGGCCCCCCAGGGGAGTCCTACGAGCAGTACTTC.

The J gene is TRBJ2-1, the V gene TRBV4-3, with TRBD2 matching 9 bases. The CDR3 sequence is 17 residues long. Germline loops: CDR1 LGHNA, CDR2 YSLEER. Losses at the gene ends were 0 bases for V and 6 bases for J; bases not matched to a gene: 9. The CDR3 DNA is TGCGCCAGCAGCCAAGAGGCGACTAGCGGAACGGGCAATGAGCAGTTCTTC. Amino acid sequence: CASSQEATSGTGNEQFF.

This rearrangement joins TRBV6-5 to TRBJ2-1; no firm D call. Deletions cut 2 bases from V and 7 bases from J, with 9 bases between. Germline-derived CDR1 and CDR2 are MNHEY and SVGAGI. The CDR3 runs to 13 residues. This CDR3 is CASSYKVVNEQFF. In nucleotides, the CDR3 is TGTGCCAGCAGTTACAAGGTCGTGAATGAGCAGTTCTTC.

The chain joins TRBV19 to TRBJ1-5; D is uncertain. V was clipped by 3 bases and J by 5 bases, with 11 bases between them. Germline CDR1 LNHDA, CDR2 SQIVND (reference sequence). The CDR3 has 14 residues. The CDR3 spells CASSIRAEDQPQHF. CDR3 DNA sequence: TGTGCCAGTAGTATTCGGGCAGAGGATCAGCCCCAGCATTTT.

The sample holds many counts of this clonotype. The chain couples TRBV6-5 to TRBJ2-2, with 14 bases aligning to TRBD2. Germline CDR1 MNHEY, CDR2 SVGAGI. The CDR3 spans 16 residues. V dropped 4 bases and J dropped 5; count of bases not matched to a gene: 3. The CDR3 DNA reads TGTGCCAGCAGTTCTTGGACTAGCGGGAGGACCGGGGAGCTGTTTTTT. This encodes CASSSWTSGRTGELFF.

This clonotype has more than one count but fewer than ten. This chain uses TRBV20-1 with TRBJ1-3; unclear D gene. Germline V gene data show CDR1 as DFQATT and CDR2 as SNEGSKA (reference sequence). This CDR3 comprises 13 residues. The V end was cut by 3 bases, the J end by 4 bases, with 10 bases between. The CDR3 DNA reads as TGCAGTGCTAGGGAGAGCCGCGGAAACACCATATATTTT. Encoded protein: CSARESRGNTIYF.

Remarks on this clonotype: Being one base from a much bigger clone, this may be a read error. A read error is likely, as this CDR3 ends without the conserved phenylalanine or tryptophan. The rearrangement uses TRBV7-9 and TRBJ2-7; 8 nucleotides line up with TRBD1. Per the germline V gene, CDR1 is SEHNR and CDR2 is FQNEAQ (reference sequence). This CDR3 is 14 amino acids long. V shed 3 bases, J shed 3 bases, and the junction held 4 bases outside the gene matches. The CDR3 DNA reads as TGTGCCAGCAGCTTCGGACAGGGACACTACGAGCAGTACCTC. Translation: CASSFGQGHYEQYL.

The table lists this clonotype with many counts. At one end the junction does not follow the germline gene, possibly because of a read error. This chain links TRBV12-3 or TRBV12-4 with TRBJ2-7, with 8 bases matching TRBD1. The CDR3 has 17 amino acids. The DNA for the CDR3 is TGTGCCAGCAGCTTAGGGGGGTATCGGCAGGGGGCCCACGAGCAGTACTTC. Protein product: CASSLGGYRQGAHEQYF.

This clonotype was detected ten times or more. This chain uses TRBV28 with TRBJ2-7; TRBD1 aligns across 7 bases. The V gene's germline CDR1 is MDHEN and CDR2 SYDVKM. V gave up 4 bases and J gave up 3 bases; unmatched junction bases: 6. The CDR3 is 14 residues long. The CDR3 DNA follows: TGTGCCAGCAGTTCCCGGGACAGCCACTACGAGCAGTACTTC. It translates to CASSSRDSHYEQYF.

This clonotype was recorded at least ten times. The CDR3 here is CASSYASEREALGYEQYF. The CDR3 DNA follows: TGTGCCAGCAGTTACGCGTCTGAGCGGGAGGCCCTAGGTTACGAGCAGTACTTC. The chain is built from TRBV6-2 or TRBV6-3 and TRBJ2-7, with 9 bases identical to TRBD2. Per germline, CDR1 MNHEY and CDR2 SVGEGT. The CDR3 length is 18 residues. Trimming cost V 2 bases and J 4 bases; bases outside gene matches: 15.

This clonotype turned up a few times. The chain recombines TRBV30 with TRBJ1-1, with 10 nucleotides matching TRBD1. The CDR3 length is 15 residues. The junction had 6 bases not matched to a gene; V was cut back by 0 bases and J by 5 bases. Per germline, CDR1 GTSNPN and CDR2 SVGIG (reference sequence). The CDR3 DNA is TGTGCCTGGAGTGTACGGACAGGGGGAGTTACTGAAGCTTTCTTT. Translating gives CAWSVRTGGVTEAFF.

This clonotype was counted ten times or more. V and J are TRBV6-5 and TRBJ2-7; D is undetermined. V lost 0 bases and J lost 1, with 4 bases in between. The CDR3 length is 13 residues. Germline V gene data show CDR1 as MNHEY and CDR2 as SVGAGI. In DNA, the CDR3 is TGTGCCAGCAGTTACTCGAGTTCCTACGAGCAGTACTTC. Translated: CASSYSSSYEQYF.

Only a few counts were recorded for this clonotype. The junction and the germline gene differ at one end; a read error may be behind it. This rearrangement joins TRBV7-7 to TRBJ2-2, with D possibly matching TRBD1 (5 bases). Looked up from germline, CDR1 is SSHAT and CDR2 is FNYEAQ (reference sequence). CDR3 size: 14 residues. The CDR3 loop is CASSLGENTGELFF. The CDR3 nucleotides are TGTGCTAGCAGCTTAGGGGAGAACACCGGGGAGCTGTTTTTT.

This clonotype was seen many times. The rearrangement uses TRBV7-2 and TRBJ2-7; 12 bases are shared with TRBD2. This CDR3 is 15 amino acids long. Per the germline V gene, CDR1 is SGHTA and CDR2 is FQGNSA. The trim removed 6 bases at V and 2 bases at J, leaving 5 bases unmatched. The CDR3 region is CASSSGLAGPYEQYF. CDR3 DNA sequence: TGTGCCAGCAGTTCGGGACTAGCGGGCCCCTACGAGCAGTACTTC.

The sample holds a few counts of this clonotype. The chain combines TRBV20-1 with TRBJ2-7; the D gene is possibly TRBD1 (6 bases). V was shortened by 3 bases and J by 1 base, with 16 bases between the two germline ends. The CDR3 is 15 amino acids. The germline V gene has CDR1 DFQATT and CDR2 SNEGSKA (reference sequence). CDR3 bases: TGCAGTGCTAGTGGGGGCGCGGCCGGTTCCTACGAGCAGTACTTC. This encodes CSASGGAAGSYEQYF.

This clonotype was seen only once. The chain employs TRBV28 and TRBJ2-1; 8 bases are shared with TRBD2. V trimming: 6 bases; J trimming: 1 base; junction bases outside the gene matches: 5. The CDR3 is 15 amino acids. Per the germline V gene, CDR1 is MDHEN and CDR2 is SYDVKM. CDR3 DNA: TGTGCCAGCAGCTCCGGGGGGGCATCCTACAATGAGCAGTTCTTC. Its translation is CASSSGGASYNEQFF.

The CDR3 is CASSLPPFLAGGPGDTQYF. The CDR3 DNA is TGTGCCAGCAGTTTACCCCCGTTTTTAGCGGGAGGGCCGGGGGATACGCAGTATTTT. The rearrangement uses TRBV28 and TRBJ2-3; 11 bases agree with TRBD2. The CDR3 consists of 19 residues. Germline V gene data show CDR1 as MDHEN and CDR2 as SYDVKM. V lost 2 bases and J lost 6; bases outside the gene matches: 16.

V and J are TRBV11-2 and TRBJ2-7, with 8 bases aligning to TRBD2. J lost 1 base, V lost 1 base, and 9 bases had no gene match. Germline CDR1 SGHAT, CDR2 FQNNGV. The CDR3 is 17 amino acids. This CDR3 reads CASSLAASGLISYEQYF. As DNA, the CDR3 is TGTGCCAGCAGCTTAGCTGCTAGCGGGCTCATATCCTACGAGCAGTACTTC.

J is TRBJ2-5 and V is TRBV20-1, with 8 bases aligning to TRBD2. Germline assignment: CDR1 DFQATT and CDR2 SNEGSKA (reference sequence). CDR3 length: 13 residues. The ends lost 7 bases at V and 4 bases at J; junction bases unmatched: 8. CDR3 amino acids: CSVQAGELETQYF. CDR3 DNA sequence: TGCAGTGTTCAAGCGGGAGAATTAGAGACCCAGTACTTC.

This chain joins TRBV19 and TRBJ1-2; D is uncertain. V gave up 8 bases and J gave up 4 bases, with 11 bases separating them. There are 12 residues in the CDR3. The V gene's germline CDR1 is LNHDA and CDR2 SQIVND (reference sequence). The CDR3 DNA is TGTGCCAGTGAGACCCGGGGCTATGGCTACACCTTC. This codes for CASETRGYGYTF.

V gene TRBV7-3 combines with J gene TRBJ2-3; 8 bases are shared with TRBD2. The V segment lost 5 bases and the J segment 3 bases; nucleotides outside the gene matches: 10. Per germline, CDR1 SGHTA and CDR2 FQGTGA. The CDR3 contains 16 residues. The CDR3 loop reads CASSPMELAATDTQYF. The CDR3 DNA reads TGTGCCAGCAGCCCCATGGAACTAGCGGCGACAGATACGCAGTATTTT.

The chain recombines TRBV30 with TRBJ1-3; maybe TRBD1 (5 bases). CDR1 is GTSNPN and CDR2 is SVGIG in the germline V gene (reference sequence). The CDR3 consists of 14 residues. Trimming pared 4 bases from V and 0 bases from J, leaving 10 bases between. The CDR3 nucleotides are TGTGCCTGGATGCAGGGTTCCTCTGGAAACACCATATATTTT. It encodes CAWMQGSSGNTIYF.

This chain links TRBV13 with TRBJ2-7; weak D call: TRBD1 (7 bases). Looked up from germline, CDR1 is PRHDT and CDR2 is FYEKMQ (reference sequence). CDR3 length: 15 residues. Trimming stripped 4 bases from V and 0 bases from J, with 13 bases between. Written as DNA, the CDR3 is TGTGCCAGCAGCTCCTGGAGGGACAGCTCCTACGAGCAGTACTTC. This gives the protein CASSSWRDSSYEQYF.

This chain uses TRBV5-1 with TRBJ2-1; D not certain. The germline V and J ends were trimmed by 2 bases and 3 bases, with 15 bases remaining between them. Per germline, CDR1 SGHRS and CDR2 YFSETQ. The CDR3 has 16 amino acids. The CDR3 spells CASSFVYETNYNEQFF. The CDR3 coding sequence is TGCGCCAGCAGCTTTGTCTATGAGACAAACTACAATGAGCAGTTCTTC.

The genes are TRBV2 and TRBJ1-2; 7 positions agree with TRBD1. Losses at the gene ends were 6 bases for V and 8 bases for J; bases not matched to a gene: 12. The germline V gene has CDR1 SNHLY and CDR2 FYNNEI. This CDR3 is built from 14 residues. This chain's CDR3 is CASSLGGQAEGYTF. The CDR3 DNA is TGTGCCAGCAGCTTGGGTGGACAGGCCGAAGGCTACACCTTC.